This TCR beta chain was found in a study of shared clonotypes between healthy human individuals. V was pared by 5 bases and J by 1 base, with 7 bases between. The CDR3 spans 13 residues. CDR1 is MNHEY and CDR2 is SVGAGI in the germline V gene. The data were produced by immunoSEQ multiplex PCR, yet TCRdb's version contains in-frame clones alone and is incomplete. The sample has 2 million to 3 million clones; 90% to 95% are singletons. Concerning this clone itself: Its cognate antigen is unknown. Other DNA sequences within the sample encode an identical CDR3.

Points from the study as a whole: In several donors, around 5% of naive CD4 clonotypes appeared in common.

The chain is built from TRBV6-5 and TRBJ2-3; TRBD2 might be the D (6 bases). This sequence was found in a man aged 18 to 30 in good health. The specimen was naive CD4+ T cells sorted from blood. Subset meaning: CD45RA+ positively selected. The CDR3 here is CASSLARTDTQYF. The CDR3 DNA sequence: TGTGCCAGCAGTCTAGCGCGCACAGATACGCAGTATTTT.